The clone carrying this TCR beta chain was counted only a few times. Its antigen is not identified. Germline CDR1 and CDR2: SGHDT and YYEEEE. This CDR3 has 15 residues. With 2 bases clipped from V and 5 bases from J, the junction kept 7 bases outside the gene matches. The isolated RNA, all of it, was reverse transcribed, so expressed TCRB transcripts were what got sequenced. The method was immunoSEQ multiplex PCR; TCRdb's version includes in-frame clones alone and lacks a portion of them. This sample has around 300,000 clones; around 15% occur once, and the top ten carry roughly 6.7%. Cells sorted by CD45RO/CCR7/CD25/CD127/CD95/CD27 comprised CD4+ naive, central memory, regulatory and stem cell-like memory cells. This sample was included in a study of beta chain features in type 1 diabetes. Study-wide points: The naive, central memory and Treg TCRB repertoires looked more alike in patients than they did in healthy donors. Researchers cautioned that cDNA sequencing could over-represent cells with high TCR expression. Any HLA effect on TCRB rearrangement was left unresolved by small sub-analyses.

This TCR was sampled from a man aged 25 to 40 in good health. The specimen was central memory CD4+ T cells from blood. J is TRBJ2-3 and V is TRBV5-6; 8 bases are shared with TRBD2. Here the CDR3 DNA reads TGTGCCAGCAGCTTCGGCGGGAGGCCAGGAGATACGCAGTATTTT. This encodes CASSFGGRPGDTQYF.